The entry below describes one T cell receptor beta chain. The Seattle patients, enrolled during active infection, were followed longitudinally. CDR1 is LGHNA and CDR2 is YNFKEQ in the germline V gene. CDR3 length equals 16 residues. After removal of 5 bases from V and 7 bases from J, the junction contained 10 bases not matched to a gene. As originally analysed: Amplification of reference gene primers provided the estimated nucleated cell counts. This table comes from immunoSEQ multiplex PCR, and its TCRdb copy is limited to in-frame clones, with some not included. That table supplies the V and J calls and clone size; D and trimming were determined from the DNA. The sample carries 300,000 to 450,000 clones, around 87% recorded once. This specimen comes from a study of blood T cell repertoires in COVID-19. Study overall: Collection of acute and convalescent COVID-19 samples took place in the United States, Italy and Spain. In each case, the material was cDNA or gDNA derived from T cells, B-cell-depleted T cells, or PBMCs.

The J gene is TRBJ2-1, the V gene TRBV4-2, with TRBD1 matching 11 bases. Sample: peripheral blood. The clonotype comes from a woman aged 60-70 years with COVID-19, enrolled during active disease. The CDR3 DNA follows: TGTGCCAGCAGCTTAACCGGGACAGGGGGTTGGAATGAGCAGTTCTTC. Translating it yields CASSLTGTGGWNEQFF.